The entry that follows covers one TCR beta chain sequence. No antigen is known for it. TCRdb's table, derived via immunoSEQ multiplex PCR, lists solely in-frame clones and lacks some. The sample yields 400,000 to 600,000 clones, 95% to 96% seen once. This entry comes from a study of shared clonotypes between healthy human individuals. Study findings and constraints: Clonotype sharing among donors likely depends on sequencing depth. Limitation of the genetic and exposure-history diversity represented came from the few donors.

Germline V lookup: CDR1 SGHNT, CDR2 YENEEA. The CDR3 is 13 residues long. This TCR was sampled from a woman aged 25 to 45 in good health. The specimen sequenced was naive CD4+ T cells sorted from blood. Subset reported: CD45RA+ positively selected. The rearrangement joins TRBV11-3 to TRBJ2-5; possibly TRBD2 for D (6 bases). The assigned J gene may be wrong: the sequence end matches TRBJ2-7 better. This CDR3 reads CASSWRDGYEQYF. The CDR3 region has the DNA TGTGCCAGCAGCTGGAGGGACGGCTACGAGCAGTACTTC.